This entry describes one T cell receptor beta chain. This entry is derived from a study of blood T cell repertoires in COVID-19. Study context: The United States, Italy and Spain were the sources of the acute and convalescent COVID-19 samples.

V was trimmed by 2 bases and J by 2 bases, leaving 16 bases between them. Germline CDR1 reads MDHEN; CDR2 reads SYDVKM. The CDR3 contains 16 residues. Profiling relied on immunoSEQ multiplex PCR, and the TCRdb table lists in-frame clones only, not all of them. The sample shows 150,000 to 200,000 clones, about nine tenths of them seen only once. The material sequenced was peripheral blood. V is TRBV28 and J is TRBJ2-7; D possibly corresponds to TRBD1 (6 bases). The receptor was isolated from a man under 40 with COVID-19, enrolled during active disease. The CDR3 DNA follows: TGTGCCAGCAGTTTAACCTTACAGGGCAGACCCTACGAGCAGTACTTC. It codes for CASSLTLQGRPYEQYF.